The rows below give T cell receptor beta chains drawn from one sample of a study of T-cell reconstitution after alpha-beta-depleted transplantation in children. From the PCR reads, TCRdb called clonotypes with MiXCR, one entry per CDR3 protein. The data show about 980,000 distinct CDR3 sequences, about 29% seen once. The sample in question was PBMCs, mostly from graft donor cells, obtained 360 days after TCRalphabeta/CD19-depleted stem cell transplant. The receptors here all came from a boy less than two years old who had a stem cell transplant for SCID, so the T cells may come from the graft donor. The CDR3 runs from the conserved cysteine through the conserved F or W. The order of the fields is D gene, V gene, J gene, clone size, CDR3 protein, CDR3 DNA. A D gene is named only where the DNA matches it firmly. Not all rows give a size; the values are once, few, many and, for expanded clones, a class.

d_call: NA; v_call: TRBV6-1; j_call: TRBJ1-5; clone_size: NA; cdr3_aa: CASGKGASNQPQHF; cdr3_nt: TGTGCCAGCGGGAAAGGGGCTAGCAATCAGCCCCAGCATTTT
d_call: NA; v_call: TRBV7-2; j_call: TRBJ2-5; clone_size: NA; cdr3_aa: CASSSLPGIGETQYF; cdr3_nt: TGTGCCAGCAGCTCCCTTCCGGGGATAGGGGAGACCCAGTACTTC
d_call: NA; v_call: TRBV6-5; j_call: TRBJ2-7; clone_size: NA; cdr3_aa: CASSYQTGRPYEQYF; cdr3_nt: TGTGCCAGCAGTTACCAGACAGGGAGGCCCTACGAGCAGTACTTC
d_call: NA; v_call: TRBV5-6; j_call: TRBJ2-7; clone_size: NA; cdr3_aa: CASSFMTSRPYEQYF; cdr3_nt: TGTGCCAGCAGCTTTATGACTAGTCGACCCTACGAGCAGTACTTC
d_call: NA; v_call: TRBV12-3/TRBV12-4; j_call: TRBJ2-1; clone_size: few; cdr3_aa: CASSQTPSDPSYNEQFF; cdr3_nt: TGTGCCAGCAGCCAGACTCCTAGCGACCCCTCCTACAATGAGCAGTTCTTC
d_call: NA; v_call: TRBV9; j_call: TRBJ2-2; clone_size: few; cdr3_aa: CASSVARGLPNTGELFF; cdr3_nt: TGTGCCAGCAGCGTTGCTCGGGGACTTCCAAACACCGGGGAGCTGTTTTTT
d_call: NA; v_call: TRBV7-3; j_call: TRBJ2-7; clone_size: NA; cdr3_aa: CASSLHGPGNEQYF; cdr3_nt: TGTGCCAGCAGCTTACATGGCCCTGGGAACGAGCAGTACTTC
d_call: NA; v_call: TRBV13; j_call: TRBJ2-1; clone_size: few; cdr3_aa: CASSFSDRIVTDEQFF; cdr3_nt: TGTGCCAGCAGCTTTTCGGACCGAATAGTCACGGATGAGCAGTTCTTC
d_call: TRBD2; v_call: TRBV15; j_call: TRBJ2-2; clone_size: NA; cdr3_aa: CATGLAGTGELFF; cdr3_nt: TGTGCCACCGGACTAGCGGGGACCGGGGAGCTGTTTTTT
d_call: TRBD1; v_call: TRBV5-6; j_call: TRBJ2-3; clone_size: few; cdr3_aa: CASSLQGRRPDTQYF; cdr3_nt: TGTGCCAGCAGCTTACAGGGGCGACGGCCAGATACGCAGTATTTT
d_call: NA; v_call: TRBV12-3/TRBV12-4; j_call: TRBJ2-5; clone_size: NA; cdr3_aa: CASRTRTDTQRETQYF; cdr3_nt: TGTGCCAGCAGAACGAGGACGGACACTCAGAGGGAGACCCAGTACTTC
d_call: NA; v_call: TRBV7-2; j_call: TRBJ2-5; clone_size: few; cdr3_aa: CASSLAKDYQETQYF; cdr3_nt: TGTGCCAGCAGCTTAGCTAAGGACTACCAAGAGACCCAGTACTTC
d_call: NA; v_call: TRBV20-1; j_call: TRBJ2-1; clone_size: once; cdr3_aa: CSARRGSLSYNEQFF; cdr3_nt: TGCAGTGCTAGAAGGGGTTCCCTCTCCTACAATGAGCAGTTCTTC
d_call: NA; v_call: TRBV7-6; j_call: TRBJ2-6; clone_size: NA; cdr3_aa: CASSPLRSGANVLTF; cdr3_nt: TGTGCCAGCAGCCCTCTCAGATCCGGGGCCAACGTCCTGACTTTC
d_call: TRBD1; v_call: TRBV4-2; j_call: TRBJ2-5; clone_size: NA; cdr3_aa: CASSPDRESRETQYF; cdr3_nt: TGTGCCAGCAGCCCTGACAGGGAATCGAGAGAGACCCAGTACTTC
d_call: NA; v_call: TRBV30; j_call: TRBJ2-7; clone_size: NA; cdr3_aa: CAWTGGADEQYF; cdr3_nt: TGTGCCTGGACGGGGGGCGCGGACGAGCAGTACTTC
d_call: TRBD2; v_call: TRBV11-2; j_call: TRBJ2-1; clone_size: NA; cdr3_aa: CASSYSGGIYNEQFF; cdr3_nt: TGTGCCAGCAGCTATAGCGGGGGGATATACAATGAGCAGTTCTTC
d_call: NA; v_call: TRBV4-1; j_call: TRBJ1-2; clone_size: NA; cdr3_aa: CASSQESGFYGYTF; cdr3_nt: TGCGCCAGCAGCCAAGAGTCGGGGTTCTATGGCTACACCTTC
d_call: NA; v_call: TRBV10-3; j_call: TRBJ2-7; clone_size: NA; cdr3_aa: CAISESTAAQQYF; cdr3_nt: TGTGCCATCAGTGAGTCCACGGCAGCCCAGCAGTACTTC
d_call: NA; v_call: TRBV4-2; j_call: TRBJ2-3; clone_size: few; cdr3_aa: CASSQLIPTRTDTQYF; cdr3_nt: TGTGCCAGCAGCCAGCTCATACCGACTAGGACAGATACGCAGTATTTT
d_call: NA; v_call: TRBV15; j_call: TRBJ2-1; clone_size: many; cdr3_aa: CATSRDPLGGARNEQFF; cdr3_nt: TGTGCCACCAGCAGAGATCCTTTAGGGGGAGCTAGGAATGAGCAGTTCTTC
d_call: NA; v_call: TRBV7-6; j_call: TRBJ2-7; clone_size: few; cdr3_aa: CASSANRASSYEQYF; cdr3_nt: TGTGCCAGCAGCGCAAACAGGGCAAGCTCCTACGAGCAGTACTTC
d_call: NA; v_call: TRBV6-2/TRBV6-3; j_call: TRBJ2-7; clone_size: few; cdr3_aa: CATNGDTYEQYF; cdr3_nt: TGTGCCACCAACGGAGATACCTACGAGCAGTACTTC
d_call: NA; v_call: TRBV27; j_call: TRBJ2-2; clone_size: NA; cdr3_aa: CASSGRGGATGELFF; cdr3_nt: TGTGCCAGCTCGGGTAGGGGGGGGGCAACCGGGGAGCTGTTTTTT
d_call: TRBD1; v_call: TRBV20-1; j_call: TRBJ2-1; clone_size: many; cdr3_aa: CSARHQGAVRNEQFF; cdr3_nt: TGCAGTGCTAGACACCAGGGGGCGGTACGCAATGAGCAGTTCTTC
d_call: TRBD2; v_call: TRBV5-1; j_call: TRBJ2-3; clone_size: NA; cdr3_aa: CASSPRLAGGGTDTQYF; cdr3_nt: TGCGCCAGCAGCCCTCGACTAGCGGGGGGAGGTACAGATACGCAGTATTTT
d_call: NA; v_call: TRBV5-6; j_call: TRBJ1-5; clone_size: few; cdr3_aa: CASSLGPRENQPQHF; cdr3_nt: TGTGCCAGCAGCTTGGGCCCCAGGGAGAATCAGCCCCAGCATTTT
d_call: NA; v_call: TRBV2; j_call: TRBJ2-1; clone_size: NA; cdr3_aa: CASSEVGSPYNEQFF; cdr3_nt: TGTGCCAGCAGTGAAGTGGGGTCGCCCTACAATGAGCAGTTCTTC
d_call: NA; v_call: TRBV5-1; j_call: TRBJ1-1; clone_size: NA; cdr3_aa: CASSFRAVGRSTEAFF; cdr3_nt: TGCGCCAGCAGCTTTAGGGCCGTCGGGAGGAGCACTGAAGCTTTCTTT
d_call: NA; v_call: TRBV4-3; j_call: TRBJ2-1; clone_size: NA; cdr3_aa: CASSQEIEGHEQFF; cdr3_nt: TGCGCCAGCAGCCAAGAGATAGAGGGGCATGAGCAGTTCTTC
d_call: NA; v_call: TRBV5-1; j_call: TRBJ1-2; clone_size: few; cdr3_aa: CASSKLGTEYGYTF; cdr3_nt: TGCGCCAGCAGCAAGCTTGGGACCGAGTATGGCTACACCTTC